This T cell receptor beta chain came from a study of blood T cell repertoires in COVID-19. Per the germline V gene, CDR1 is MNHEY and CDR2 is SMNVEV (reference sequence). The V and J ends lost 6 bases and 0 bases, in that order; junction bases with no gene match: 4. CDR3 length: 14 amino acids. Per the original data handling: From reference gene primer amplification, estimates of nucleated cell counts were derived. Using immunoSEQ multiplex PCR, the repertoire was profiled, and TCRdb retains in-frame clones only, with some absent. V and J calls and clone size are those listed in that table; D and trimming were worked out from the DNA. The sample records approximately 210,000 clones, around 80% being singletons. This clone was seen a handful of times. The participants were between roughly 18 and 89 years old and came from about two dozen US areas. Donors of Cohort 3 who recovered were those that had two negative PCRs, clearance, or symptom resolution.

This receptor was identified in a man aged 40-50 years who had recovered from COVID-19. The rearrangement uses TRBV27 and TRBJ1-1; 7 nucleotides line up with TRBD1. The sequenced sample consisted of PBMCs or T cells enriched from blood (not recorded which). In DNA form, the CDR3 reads TGTGCCAGCAGATTGGGACAGATGAACACTGAAGCTTTCTTT. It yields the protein CASRLGQMNTEAFF.